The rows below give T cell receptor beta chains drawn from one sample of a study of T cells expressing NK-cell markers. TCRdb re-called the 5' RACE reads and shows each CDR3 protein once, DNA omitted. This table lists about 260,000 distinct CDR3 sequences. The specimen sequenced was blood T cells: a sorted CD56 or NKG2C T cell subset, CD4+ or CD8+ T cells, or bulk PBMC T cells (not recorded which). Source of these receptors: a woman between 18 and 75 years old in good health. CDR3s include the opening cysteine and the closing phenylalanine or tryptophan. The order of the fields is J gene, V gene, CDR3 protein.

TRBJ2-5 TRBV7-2 CASSRSGGSLETQYF
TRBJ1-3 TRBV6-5 CASSYSSDSGNTIYF
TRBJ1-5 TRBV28 CASSTTGHQPQHF
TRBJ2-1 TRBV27 CASSLSLPSYNEQFF
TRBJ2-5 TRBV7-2 CASSSDLGRGKETQYF
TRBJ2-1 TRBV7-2 CASRPWTGRNEQFF
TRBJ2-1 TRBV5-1 CASSLDPQGASYNEQFF
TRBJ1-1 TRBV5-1 CASSLASGGNTEAFF
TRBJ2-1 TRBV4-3 CASSQDPSTPPRFYEQFF
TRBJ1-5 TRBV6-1 CASSEFGQVNQPQHF
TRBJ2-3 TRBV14 CASSQRWARGSDTQYF
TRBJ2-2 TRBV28 CASSKPGTMRLAGELFF
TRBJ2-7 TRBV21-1 CASSKVSGRDEPYEQYF